This note documents a single T cell receptor (beta chain) sequence. This record comes from a study of technical replicates of blood from a few donors. Sequenced by immunoSEQ multiplex PCR; TCRdb stores in-frame clones only, minus some. The repertoire holds fewer than 100,000 clones, around 97% seen once, with more than 0.15% in the top ten. The CDR3 is made up of 13 amino acids. Germline V gives CDR1 MNHEY, CDR2 SVGAGI. V lost 2 bases and J lost 4, with 6 bases in between. The chain joins TRBV6-5 to TRBJ2-1; D is unresolved. The receptor was isolated from a human donor in good health. Input material: T cells isolated from PBMCs. Here the CDR3 reads CASSYGQYNEQFF. CDR3 coding DNA: TGTGCCAGCAGTTACGGCCAGTACAATGAGCAGTTCTTC.